Below are 29 T cell receptor beta chains sequenced from a single sample in a study of somatic mutations in cytotoxic T cells in rheumatoid arthritis. Assay: immunoSEQ multiplex PCR; the TCRdb copy retains only in-frame clones and omits some. The repertoire holds 3,500 or so clones, with approximately 88% as singletons. Source material: CD8+ T cells sorted from blood. The receptor source for this set is a man aged 50-60 years with rheumatoid arthritis.

This chain uses TRBV27 with TRBJ2-7; 10 positions agree with TRBD1. The CDR3 extends over 16 amino acids. Germline V gene sequence: CDR1 MNHEY, CDR2 SMNVEV (reference sequence). After removal of 2 bases from V and 5 bases from J, the junction contained 9 bases not matched to a gene. CDR3 bases: TGTGCCAGCAGTTTACAGTCGGGACAGGGGTTCCACGAGCAGTACTTC. It specifies CASSLQSGQGFHEQYF.

The CDR3 is CASSQAAESSYEQFF. CDR3 coding DNA: TGCGCCAGCAGCCAAGCGGCGGAATCCTCCTATGAGCAGTTCTTC. V gene TRBV4-1 combines with J gene TRBJ2-1; D unresolved. CDR1 MGHRA and CDR2 YSYEKL come from the germline V gene. The CDR3 loop spans 15 amino acids. The V end lost 1 base, the J end lost 8 bases, and 15 bases lay between the germline ends.

V and J are TRBV7-3 and TRBJ2-1, with TRBD2 as a possible D gene (6 bases). Trimming pared 1 base from V and 0 bases from J, leaving 25 bases between. The CDR3 has 21 residues. Germline V gene sequence: CDR1 SGHTA, CDR2 FQGTGA. The CDR3: CASSLIARLAKRACSYNEQFF. The DNA of the CDR3 is TGTGCCAGCAGCTTAATAGCTCGGTTGGCGAAGCGGGCATGCTCCTACAATGAGCAGTTCTTC.

The V call is TRBV10-2, the J call TRBJ2-3, with 10 bases lining up with TRBD2. CDR3 size: 14 residues. With 8 bases clipped from V and 4 bases from J, the junction kept 6 bases outside the gene matches. The V gene's germline CDR1 is WSHSY and CDR2 SAAADI. CDR3 sequence (DNA): TGCGCCAGCGGAAGGCTAGCGGGGGCAGATACGCAGTATTTT. Its translation: CASGRLAGADTQYF.

The J gene is TRBJ2-1, the V gene TRBV7-8; 11 bases are a match to TRBD2. Per the germline V gene, CDR1 is SGHVS and CDR2 is FQNEAQ. The CDR3 runs 15 residues. The V segment lost 6 bases and the J segment 0 bases; nucleotides outside the gene matches: 1. CDR3 region: CASRGLAGSYNEQFF. The CDR3 nucleotides are TGTGCCAGCAGAGGACTAGCGGGCTCCTACAATGAGCAGTTCTTC.

The V gene is TRBV28, the J gene TRBJ1-5; TRBD1 is a possible D gene (6 bases). Trimming left V 4 bases short and J 0 bases short, with 10 bases between. The germline V gene has CDR1 MDHEN and CDR2 SYDVKM. This CDR3 region has 15 residues. DNA for the CDR3: TGTGCCAGCAGTTCGGACAGTAATAGCAATCAGCCCCAGCATTTT. Translation gives CASSSDSNSNQPQHF. The complete variable domain, with remaining parts taken from reference TRBV28 and TRBJ1-5, reads DVKVTQSSRYLVKRTGEKVFLECVQDMDHENMFWYRQDPGLGLRLIYFSYDVKMKEKGDIPEGYSVSREKKERFSLILESASTNQTSMYLCASSSDSNSNQPQHFGDGTRLSIL.

This clone came up a few times. This chain uses TRBV4-3 with TRBJ2-4; TRBD1 aligns across 7 bases. Germline V CDR1 and CDR2: LGHNA, YSLEER. This CDR3 spans 22 amino acids. V lost 0 bases, J lost 1 base, and 21 bases stayed unmatched. CDR3 loop: CASSQDPVDRYDFGGAKNIQYF. CDR3 in DNA: TGCGCCAGCAGCCAAGATCCCGTGGACAGGTATGATTTCGGCGGGGCCAAAAACATTCAGTACTTC.

The V gene is TRBV6-1, the J gene TRBJ2-7; 8 bases agree with TRBD2. The CDR3 runs to 16 residues. Germline CDR1 reads MNHNS; CDR2 reads SASEGT. With V trimmed by 1 base and J by 4 bases, 9 bases remained unmatched. The CDR3 DNA follows: TGTGCCAGCAGTGAAGAGGAGCGGGAGTGGGGGTACGAGCAGTACTTC. This codes for CASSEEEREWGYEQYF.

The rearrangement joins TRBV6-4 to TRBJ1-5, with 7 bases aligning to TRBD1. V dropped 2 bases and J dropped 4; count of bases not matched to a gene: 2. Germline CDR1 MRHNA, CDR2 SNTAGT. CDR3 length: 14 residues. The DNA of the CDR3 is TGTGCCAGCAGTGACGGGACAGCAAATCAGCCCCAGCATTTT. It specifies CASSDGTANQPQHF.

The rearrangement uses TRBV10-3 and TRBJ2-3; 8 bases map to TRBD2. Germline V gene lookup returns CDR1 ENHRY and CDR2 SYGVKD. V shed 0 bases and J 11 bases; nucleotides not matched to a gene: 10. CDR3 length: 15 amino acids. CDR3 amino acids: CAISESSGVSVRQYF. The CDR3 coding sequence is TGTGCCATCAGTGAGTCTAGCGGGGTCTCAGTTAGGCAGTATTTT.

V and J are TRBV5-5 and TRBJ2-7; 8 bases map to TRBD2. CDR3 length: 14 amino acids. Looked up from germline, CDR1 is SGHKS and CDR2 is YYEKEE (reference sequence). J was trimmed by 6 bases and V by 0 bases; bases with no gene match: 5. CDR3 sequence: CASSLDGGGREQYF. The CDR3 bases are TGTGCCAGCAGCTTGGACGGGGGGGGCCGCGAGCAGTACTTC.

The chain has TRBV6-1 and TRBJ2-7; 7 nucleotides match TRBD2. CDR1 is MNHNS, CDR2 SASEGT, per germline. V trimming: 7 bases; J trimming: 5 bases; junction bases outside the gene matches: 8. CDR3 length: 13 amino acids. In DNA form, the CDR3 reads TGTGCCAGCAACGGTAGCGGGCCCGACGAGCAGTACTTC. As protein: CASNGSGPDEQYF.

The CDR3 nucleotides are TGTGCCAGCAGCTGGGGACTAGCGGGGGCCTACAATGAGCAGTTCTTC. As protein: CASSWGLAGAYNEQFF. This chain links TRBV11-2 with TRBJ2-1; 14 nucleotides agree with TRBD2. V trimming: 4 bases; J trimming: 2 bases; junction bases outside the gene matches: 1. From germline, CDR1 is SGHAT and CDR2 FQNNGV. There are 16 residues in the CDR3.

This chain connects TRBV4-1 to TRBJ2-5, with 12 bases aligning to TRBD1. The CDR3 runs 17 residues. Trimming took 4 bases from V and 5 from J; bases not matched to a gene: 11. The germline gives CDR1 MGHRA, CDR2 YSYEKL. DNA of the CDR3: TGCGCCAGCAGCCCAGAGCCGGGACAGGGGGCGGCGGAGACCCAGTACTTC. Protein: CASSPEPGQGAAETQYF.

The chain carries TRBV27 and TRBJ1-1; tentative D call: TRBD1 (6 bases). The V end lost 8 bases, the J end lost 4 bases, and 17 bases lay between the germline ends. Looked up from germline, CDR1 is MNHEY and CDR2 is SMNVEV (reference sequence). There are 14 residues in the CDR3. Here the CDR3 reads CASSPQGSPTEAFF. The CDR3 DNA follows: TGTGCCAGCTCCCCACAGGGCTCCCCCACTGAAGCTTTCTTT.

This clone is deemed large (0.1 to 1%). This sequence joins TRBV27 and TRBJ1-3; D unresolved. Trimming took 0 bases from V and 3 from J, leaving 3 bases between them. Germline V lookup: CDR1 MNHEY, CDR2 SMNVEV (reference sequence). This CDR3 comprises 13 residues. The CDR3 region has the DNA TGTGCCAGCAGTTTATCCTTTGGAAACACCATATATTTT. Translation gives CASSLSFGNTIYF.

This clone was found once. The chain uses TRBV7-2 and TRBJ2-3; 11 bases fit TRBD2. The germline CDR1 and CDR2 sequences are SGHTA and FQGNSA. The CDR3 sequence is 14 residues long. V gave up 4 bases and J gave up 3 bases; unmatched junction bases: 0. Written as DNA, the CDR3 is TGTGCCAGCAGCTGGACTAGCGGGACAGATACGCAGTATTTT. Amino acids: CASSWTSGTDTQYF.

This chain connects TRBV11-2 to TRBJ2-7; TRBD1 aligns across 9 bases. The germline V gene encodes CDR1 SGHAT and CDR2 FQNNGV. J lost 0 bases, V lost 2 bases, and 5 bases had no gene match. This CDR3 is 16 amino acids long. This CDR3 reads CASSLWDRVTSYEQYF. The CDR3 nucleotides read TGTGCCAGCAGCTTATGGGACAGGGTGACCTCCTACGAGCAGTACTTC.

The V call is TRBV6-5, the J call TRBJ2-2; no definite D call. The CDR3 runs to 14 residues. Germline V CDR1 and CDR2: MNHEY, SVGAGI. V was pared by 6 bases and J by 2 bases, with 10 bases between. CDR3 sequence: CASRATSNTGELFF. In nucleotides, the CDR3 is TGTGCCAGCAGGGCGACTTCCAACACCGGGGAGCTGTTTTTT.

The chain recombines TRBV6-6 with TRBJ2-3; 8 nucleotides align to TRBD2. This CDR3 region has 14 residues. With V trimmed by 2 bases and J by 8 bases, 6 bases remained unmatched. Per the germline V gene, CDR1 is MNHNY and CDR2 is SVGAGI (reference sequence). The CDR3 DNA is TGTGCCAGCAGTTACGGGACTAGTCAAGTTACGCAGTATTTT. Encoded protein: CASSYGTSQVTQYF.

This sequence joins TRBV7-3 and TRBJ1-5; maybe TRBD1 (6 bases). Trimming stripped 2 bases from V and 3 bases from J, with 17 bases between. This CDR3 has 17 residues. Germline V lookup: CDR1 SGHTA, CDR2 FQGTGA. CDR3 nucleotide sequence: TGTGCCAGCAGCTTAGAAGCGTCAGGGGTTATCAATCAGCCCCAGCATTTT. It is translated as CASSLEASGVINQPQHF.

This rearrangement joins TRBV11-1 to TRBJ2-5, with unresolved D. Germline lookup yields CDR1 SGHAT and CDR2 FQDESV (reference sequence). CDR3 length: 11 amino acids. Between the trimmed V and J ends, which lost 4 bases and 5 bases, there was a span of 5 bases. The CDR3 spells CASSSRETQYF. The DNA for the CDR3 is TGTGCCAGCAGCTCTCGGGAGACCCAGTACTTC.

The J gene is TRBJ1-2, the V gene TRBV27; 7 bases agree with TRBD1. Germline CDR1 and CDR2: MNHEY and SMNVEV (reference sequence). After removal of 3 bases from V and 7 bases from J, the junction contained 8 bases not matched to a gene. The CDR3 extends over 14 amino acids. In nucleotides, the CDR3 is TGTGCCAGCAGTTTTCAGGACAGGTCTGCTGGCTACACCTTC. It yields the protein CASSFQDRSAGYTF.

V gene TRBV5-6 combines with J gene TRBJ1-1, with TRBD1 identical over 9 bases. J gave up 6 bases and V 4 bases, and 7 bases lay outside the gene matches. Germline-derived CDR1 and CDR2 are SGHDT and YYEEEE. CDR3 size: 14 residues. The CDR3 protein is CASSEGQGIAEAFF. For the CDR3, the DNA is TGTGCCAGCAGCGAGGGACAGGGAATCGCTGAAGCTTTCTTT.

The chain recombines TRBV5-6 with TRBJ2-1; 11 bases align to TRBD2. Per the germline V gene, CDR1 is SGHDT and CDR2 is YYEEEE. The CDR3 loop spans 15 amino acids. V lost 1 base to trimming and J lost 9 bases; unmatched junction nucleotides: 6. This CDR3 is CASSLMTSGAGEQFF. In DNA form, the CDR3 reads TGTGCCAGCAGCTTGATGACTAGCGGGGCCGGTGAGCAGTTCTTC.

The chain recombines TRBV4-2 with TRBJ1-2; 9 bases fit TRBD1. Germline CDR1 reads LGHNA; CDR2 reads YNFKEQ. The CDR3 is 14 amino acids. Unmatched junction bases numbered 2, after V lost 4 bases and J lost 2 bases. The CDR3 DNA is TGTGCCAGCAGCCCTGACAGGGGGAACTATGGCTACACCTTC. It codes for CASSPDRGNYGYTF.

This clone was detected once. The rearrangement links TRBV7-9 to TRBJ2-7; 7 nucleotides match TRBD1. The germline V gene has CDR1 SEHNR and CDR2 FQNEAQ (reference sequence). The trim removed 5 bases at V and 7 bases at J, leaving 20 bases unmatched. The CDR3 spans 17 residues. The CDR3 region has the DNA TGTGCCAGCAGCGAACCGTTTGACAGGGCCCCGTCTTGGGAGCAGTACTTC. This codes for CASSEPFDRAPSWEQYF. Variable domain in full (rest from reference TRBV7-9 and TRBJ2-7): DTGVSQNPRHKITKRGQNVTFRCDPISEHNRLYWYRQTLGQGPEFLTYFQNEAQLEKSRLLSDRFSAERPKGSFSTLEIQRTEQGDSAMYLCASSEPFDRAPSWEQYFGPGTRLTVT.

The V and J genes are TRBV4-3 and TRBJ1-3; D uncertain. CDR1 and CDR2 from the germline V gene are LGHNA and YSLEER. Trimming shortened V by 0 bases and J by 0 bases, and 9 bases separated the two germline ends. The CDR3 contains 16 residues. CDR3 sequence: CASSQDSGGSGNTIYF. For the CDR3, the DNA is TGCGCCAGCAGCCAAGACAGCGGCGGCTCTGGAAACACCATATATTTT.

The V and J genes are TRBV7-9 and TRBJ2-1, with TRBD2 matching over 13 bases. The V gene's germline CDR1 is SEHNR and CDR2 FQNEAQ (reference sequence). J was trimmed by 8 bases and V by 4 bases; bases with no gene match: 8. CDR3 length: 16 residues. Written as DNA, the CDR3 is TGTGCCAGCAGCTCGTTACTAGCGGGAGGGCTCGATGAGCAGTTCTTC. It yields the protein CASSSLLAGGLDEQFF.